The source of this TCR beta chain is a study of blood T cells in healthy people across ages. The CDR3 has 12 amino acids. CDR1 is SGHTA and CDR2 is FQGNSA in the germline V gene. Trimming took 6 bases from V and 4 from J, leaving 4 bases between them. Isolation recovered at least 6.5 million PBMCs from every sample. Together with a sample-barcoded 5' primer, a J-beta primer mix was included in a second PCR lasting about 7 to 11 cycles. Via MiXCR, TCRdb re-called the 5' RACE reads, giving one row per CDR3 protein. This table has just under 550,000 distinct CDR3 sequences, approximately 25% appearing once. Worth noting for this clonotype: Antigen unknown.

Study-level results: Diversity estimates from one million T cells were considered underestimates.

This sample also belongs to another study, concerning T cells of mothers and their children. As reported in that work: RNA that had been extracted went wholly into cDNA synthesis, at 1.5 ug per 15 ul.

The sample taken for sequencing was blood. The gene calls are TRBV7-2 and TRBJ1-6; D is unclear. This receptor was obtained from a boy aged 5-17 years in good health. CDR3 protein: CASRYYNSPLHF. For the CDR3, the DNA is TGTGCCAGCAGATATTATAATTCACCCCTCCACTTT. The whole variable domain, remainder taken from reference TRBV7-2 and TRBJ1-6, is GAGVSQSPSNKVTEKGKDVELRCDPISGHTALYWYRQSLGQGLEFLIYFQGNSAPDKSGLPSDRFSAERTGGSVSTLTIQRTQQEDSAVYLCASRYYNSPLHFGNGTRLTVT.